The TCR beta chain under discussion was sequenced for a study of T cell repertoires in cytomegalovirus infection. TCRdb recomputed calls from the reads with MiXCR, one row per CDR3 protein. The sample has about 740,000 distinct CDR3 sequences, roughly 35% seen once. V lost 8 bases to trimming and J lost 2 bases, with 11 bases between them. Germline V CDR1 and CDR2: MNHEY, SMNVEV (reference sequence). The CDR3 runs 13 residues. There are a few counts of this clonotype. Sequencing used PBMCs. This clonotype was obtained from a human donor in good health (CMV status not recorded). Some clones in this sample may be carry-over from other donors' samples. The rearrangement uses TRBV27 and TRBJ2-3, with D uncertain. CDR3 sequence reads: CASLRLNTDTQYF. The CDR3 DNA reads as TGTGCCAGCCTCCGACTGAACACAGATACGCAGTATTTT.